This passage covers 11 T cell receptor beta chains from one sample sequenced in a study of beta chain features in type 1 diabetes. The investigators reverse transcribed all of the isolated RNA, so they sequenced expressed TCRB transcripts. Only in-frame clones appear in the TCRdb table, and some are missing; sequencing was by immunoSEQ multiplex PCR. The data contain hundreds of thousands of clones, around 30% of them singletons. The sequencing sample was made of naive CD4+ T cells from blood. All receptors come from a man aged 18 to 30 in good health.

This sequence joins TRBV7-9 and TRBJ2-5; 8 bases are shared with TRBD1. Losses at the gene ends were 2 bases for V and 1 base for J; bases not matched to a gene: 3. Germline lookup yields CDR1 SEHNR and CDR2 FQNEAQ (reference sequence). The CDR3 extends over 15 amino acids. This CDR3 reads CASSLQGATQETQYF. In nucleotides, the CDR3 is TGTGCCAGCAGCTTACAGGGGGCGACCCAAGAGACCCAGTACTTC.

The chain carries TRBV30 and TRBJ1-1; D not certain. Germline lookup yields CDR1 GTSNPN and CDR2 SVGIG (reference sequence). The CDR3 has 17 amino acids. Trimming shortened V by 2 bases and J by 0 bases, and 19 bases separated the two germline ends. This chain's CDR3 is CAWSRRVASVMNTEAFF. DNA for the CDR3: TGTGCCTGGAGTCGTAGAGTTGCCTCAGTCATGAACACTGAAGCTTTCTTT.

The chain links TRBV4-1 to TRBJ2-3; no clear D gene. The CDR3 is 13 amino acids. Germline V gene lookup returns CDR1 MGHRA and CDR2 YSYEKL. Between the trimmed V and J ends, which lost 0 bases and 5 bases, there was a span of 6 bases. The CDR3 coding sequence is TGCGCCAGCAGCCAAGAAGTACGAGATACGCAGTATTTT. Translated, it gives CASSQEVRDTQYF.

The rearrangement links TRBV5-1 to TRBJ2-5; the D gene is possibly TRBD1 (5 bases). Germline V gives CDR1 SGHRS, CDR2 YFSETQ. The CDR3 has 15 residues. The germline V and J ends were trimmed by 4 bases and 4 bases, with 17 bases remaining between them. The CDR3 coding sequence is TGCGCCAGCAGCGCTCAGGGATTCGGTCGAGAGACCCAGTACTTC. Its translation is CASSAQGFGRETQYF.

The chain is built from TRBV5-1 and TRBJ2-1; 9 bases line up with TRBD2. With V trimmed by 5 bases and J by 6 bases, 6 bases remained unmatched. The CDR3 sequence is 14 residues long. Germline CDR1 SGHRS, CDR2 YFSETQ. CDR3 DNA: TGCGCCAGCAGTTGGGTAGCGGGAGTCAATGAGCAGTTCTTC. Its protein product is CASSWVAGVNEQFF.

CDR3 nucleotides: TGTGCCTGGAAACTAGAGGGGGCGAGTTCGGTTTACGAGCAGTACTTC. Translating gives CAWKLEGASSVYEQYF. V and J are TRBV30 and TRBJ2-7; TRBD1 aligns across 7 bases. The CDR3 consists of 16 residues. Germline assignment: CDR1 GTSNPN and CDR2 SVGIG (reference sequence). Trimming at V came to 4 bases and at J to 4 bases, leaving 16 bases not matched to a gene.

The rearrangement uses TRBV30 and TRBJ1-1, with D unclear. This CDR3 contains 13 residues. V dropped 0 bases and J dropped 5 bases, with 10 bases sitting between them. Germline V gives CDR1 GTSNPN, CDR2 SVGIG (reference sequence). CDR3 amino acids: CAWSVVPRTEAFF. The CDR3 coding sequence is TGTGCCTGGAGTGTGGTGCCCCGAACTGAAGCTTTCTTT.

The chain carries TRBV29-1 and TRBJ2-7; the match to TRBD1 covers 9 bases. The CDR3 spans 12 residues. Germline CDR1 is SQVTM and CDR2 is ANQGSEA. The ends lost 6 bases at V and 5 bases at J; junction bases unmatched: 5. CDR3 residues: CSVGTGRNEQYF. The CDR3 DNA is TGCAGCGTCGGGACAGGGAGGAACGAGCAGTACTTC.

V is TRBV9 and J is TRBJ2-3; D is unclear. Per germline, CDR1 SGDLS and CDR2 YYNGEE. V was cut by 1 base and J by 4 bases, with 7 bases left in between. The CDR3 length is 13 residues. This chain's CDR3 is CASSVSVADTQYF. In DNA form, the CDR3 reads TGTGCCAGCAGCGTATCGGTTGCAGATACGCAGTATTTT.

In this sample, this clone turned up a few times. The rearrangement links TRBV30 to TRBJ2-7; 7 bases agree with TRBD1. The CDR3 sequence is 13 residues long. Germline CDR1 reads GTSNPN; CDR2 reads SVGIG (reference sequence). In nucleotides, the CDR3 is TGTGCGTTCACCCGGCAGGGGGCCTACGAGCAGTACTTC. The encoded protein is CAFTRQGAYEQYF.

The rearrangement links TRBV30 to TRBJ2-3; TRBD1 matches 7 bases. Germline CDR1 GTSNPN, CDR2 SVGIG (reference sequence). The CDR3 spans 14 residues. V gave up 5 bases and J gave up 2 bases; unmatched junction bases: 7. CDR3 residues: CAWSQGLYTDTQYF. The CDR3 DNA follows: TGTGCCTGGTCACAGGGGCTTTACACAGATACGCAGTATTTT.